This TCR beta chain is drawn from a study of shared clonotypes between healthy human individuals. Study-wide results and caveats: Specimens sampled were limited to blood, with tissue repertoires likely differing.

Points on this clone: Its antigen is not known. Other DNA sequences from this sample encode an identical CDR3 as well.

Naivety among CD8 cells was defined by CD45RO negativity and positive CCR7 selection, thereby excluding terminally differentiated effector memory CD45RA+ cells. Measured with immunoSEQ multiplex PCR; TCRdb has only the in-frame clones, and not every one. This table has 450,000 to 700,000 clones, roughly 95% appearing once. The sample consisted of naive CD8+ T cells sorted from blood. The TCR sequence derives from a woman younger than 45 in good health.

CDR3 DNA: TGTGCCTGGAGTGTACTTGCGACAGATACGCAGTATTTT. This sequence encodes CAWSVLATDTQYF. This chain uses TRBV30 with TRBJ2-3, with D unclear. The CDR3 covers 13 residues. V was shortened by 0 bases and J by 3 bases, with 7 bases between the two germline ends. The germline gives CDR1 GTSNPN, CDR2 SVGIG (reference sequence).